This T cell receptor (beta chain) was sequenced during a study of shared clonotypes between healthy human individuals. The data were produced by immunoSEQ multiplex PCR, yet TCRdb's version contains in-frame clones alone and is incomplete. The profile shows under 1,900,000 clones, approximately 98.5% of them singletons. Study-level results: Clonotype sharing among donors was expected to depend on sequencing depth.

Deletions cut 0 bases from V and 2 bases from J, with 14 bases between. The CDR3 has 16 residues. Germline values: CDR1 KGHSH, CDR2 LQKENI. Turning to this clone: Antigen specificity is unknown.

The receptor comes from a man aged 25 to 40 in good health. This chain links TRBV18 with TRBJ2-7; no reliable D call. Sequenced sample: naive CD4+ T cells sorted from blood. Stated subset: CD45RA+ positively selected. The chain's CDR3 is CASSPPGSSGPYEQYF. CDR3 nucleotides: TGTGCCAGCTCACCACCCGGTTCCTCCGGTCCCTACGAGCAGTACTTC.